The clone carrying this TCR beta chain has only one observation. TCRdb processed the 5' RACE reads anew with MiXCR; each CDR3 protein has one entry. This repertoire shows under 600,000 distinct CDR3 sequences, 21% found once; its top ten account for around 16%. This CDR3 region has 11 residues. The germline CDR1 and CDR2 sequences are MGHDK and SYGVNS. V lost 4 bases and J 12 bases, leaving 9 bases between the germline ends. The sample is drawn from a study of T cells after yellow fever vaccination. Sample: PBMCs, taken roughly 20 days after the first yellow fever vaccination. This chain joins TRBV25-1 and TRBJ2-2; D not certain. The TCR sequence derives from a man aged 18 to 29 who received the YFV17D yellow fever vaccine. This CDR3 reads CASSALTQLFF. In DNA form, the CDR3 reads TGTGCCAGCAGTGCCCTAACGCAGCTGTTTTTT. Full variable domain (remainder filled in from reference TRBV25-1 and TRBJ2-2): EADIYQTPRYLVIGTGKKITLECSQTMGHDKMYWYQQDPGMELHLIHYSYGVNSTEKGDLSSESTVSRIRTEHFPLTLESARPSHTSQYLCASSALTQLFFGEGSRLTVL.